The next 25 T cell receptor beta chains were all read from a single sample in a study of T cells expressing NK-cell markers. TCRdb re-called the 5' RACE reads; one entry per CDR3 protein, DNA not given. The sample has about 170,000 distinct CDR3 sequences. Sequenced: blood T cells: a sorted CD56 or NKG2C T cell subset, CD4+ or CD8+ T cells, or bulk PBMC T cells (not recorded which). These receptors originate from a man aged 18-69 years in good health.

The chain uses TRBV2 and TRBJ1-2; checking the TCRdb D call of TRBD1 is not possible without DNA. The germline CDR1 and CDR2 sequences are SNHLY and FYNNEI. This CDR3 spans 14 amino acids. CDR3 amino acids: CASSDYREDYGYTF.

The chain couples TRBV13 to TRBJ2-7; without DNA, the TCRdb call of TRBD1 cannot be checked. CDR1 is PRHDT, CDR2 FYEKMQ, per germline (reference sequence). This CDR3 comprises 14 residues. CDR3 sequence reads: CASSTRDLPPGQYF.

The chain couples TRBV28 to TRBJ2-1; TCRdb picks TRBD1, but there is no DNA to check that call. The CDR3 is 15 residues long. Germline CDR1 is MDHEN and CDR2 is SYDVKM. CDR3 sequence: CASSGGTGKYNEQFF.

V gene TRBV7-9 combines with J gene TRBJ1-1. Germline-derived CDR1 and CDR2 are SEHNR and FQNEAQ (reference sequence). This CDR3 is built from 15 residues. The CDR3 loop reads CASSQADGSNTEAFF.

The V and J genes are TRBV19 and TRBJ2-1; TCRdb designates TRBD2, a call that cannot be tested without DNA. Germline assignment: CDR1 LNHDA and CDR2 SQIVND (reference sequence). The CDR3 totals 17 residues. The CDR3 here is CASSFSTSGASYNEQFF.

The chain is built from TRBV6-5 and TRBJ2-3. This CDR3 region has 15 residues. Germline CDR1 and CDR2: MNHEY and SVGAGI. This chain's CDR3 is CASSYGVGDTDTQYF.

The chain is built from TRBV9 and TRBJ2-5; TCRdb selects TRBD1, and the lack of DNA leaves this call unchecked. In germline, CDR1 is SGDLS, CDR2 YYNGEE. The CDR3 runs 14 residues. CDR3 in amino acids: CASSEGGGQETQYF.

This chain joins TRBV11-2 and TRBJ1-1; TCRdb reports TRBD1, a call that lacks DNA to check it against. This CDR3 has 14 amino acids. CDR1 SGHAT and CDR2 FQNNGV come from the germline V gene. The CDR3 sequence is CASSLDFPVTEAFF. The full variable domain, in which reference TRBV11-2 and TRBJ1-1 provide the parts outside the CDR3, is EAGVAQSPRYKIIEKRQSVAFWCNPISGHATLYWYQQILGQGPKLLIQFQNNGVVDDSQLPKDRFSAERLKGVDSTLKIQPAKLEDSAVYLCASSLDFPVTEAFFGQGTRLTVV.

The rearrangement uses TRBV7-9 and TRBJ2-7; TCRdb outputs TRBD2, but without DNA this stays unchecked. The CDR3 sequence is 12 residues long. Per the germline V gene, CDR1 is SEHNR and CDR2 is FQNEAQ (reference sequence). The CDR3 reads CASSLLGSEQYF.

The chain has TRBV6-5 and TRBJ2-7; the TCRdb call, TRBD2, lacks DNA for checking. Per germline, CDR1 MNHEY and CDR2 SVGAGI. The CDR3 consists of 13 residues. The CDR3 spells CASSYSAGYEQYF.

The V call is TRBV28, the J call TRBJ2-5. The length of the CDR3 is 15 residues. The germline CDR1 and CDR2 sequences are MDHEN and SYDVKM. The chain's CDR3 is CASLGDSNGQETQYF.

The gene calls are TRBV5-1 and TRBJ2-3. The V gene's germline CDR1 is SGHRS and CDR2 YFSETQ. The CDR3 runs to 16 residues. CDR3 protein: CASRLAGFGGTDTQYF.

This chain uses TRBV27 with TRBJ1-6; with no DNA, the TCRdb D assignment of TRBD1 cannot be verified. The CDR3 is 13 amino acids. Per germline, CDR1 MNHEY and CDR2 SMNVEV (reference sequence). CDR3 in amino acids: CASSLQGTSPLHF.

The CDR3 here is CASSLGTGGDGYTF. The chain joins TRBV7-9 to TRBJ1-2; TCRdb designates TRBD1, a call that cannot be tested without DNA. There are 14 residues in the CDR3. Germline V lookup: CDR1 SEHNR, CDR2 FQNEAQ (reference sequence). Combining the CDR3 with reference TRBV7-9 and TRBJ1-2 gives the whole variable domain DTGVSQNPRHKITKRGQNVTFRCDPISEHNRLYWYRQTLGQGPEFLTYFQNEAQLEKSRLLSDRFSAERPKGSFSTLEIQRTEQGDSAMYLCASSLGTGGDGYTFGSGTRLTVV.

This chain uses TRBV9 with TRBJ1-1; TCRdb's assignment of TRBD1 cannot be checked, as there is no DNA. Per germline, CDR1 SGDLS and CDR2 YYNGEE. CDR3 length: 17 residues. CDR3 sequence: CASSVALTGLAVGEAFF.

The chain uses TRBV27 and TRBJ1-2. CDR1 and CDR2 (germline): MNHEY, SMNVEV (reference sequence). The CDR3 loop spans 14 amino acids. This CDR3 is CASSSSFGVSGYTF.

The J gene is TRBJ2-7, the V gene TRBV20-1; TCRdb gives TRBD1 as the D gene, but with no DNA this cannot be confirmed. Germline lookup yields CDR1 DFQATT and CDR2 SNEGSKA (reference sequence). The CDR3 consists of 15 residues. CDR3 protein: CSAITPGQSLYEQYF.

The rearrangement joins TRBV6-1 to TRBJ1-2; TCRdb lists TRBD1, though no DNA is available to test this call. Germline values: CDR1 MNHNS, CDR2 SASEGT. The CDR3 has 15 amino acids. The CDR3 sequence: CASSETGTGHYGYTF.

The V gene is TRBV4-1, the J gene TRBJ2-6. The CDR3 has 18 amino acids. CDR1 and CDR2 from the germline V gene are MGHRA and YSYEKL. This CDR3 reads CASSQRPGEIPGANVLTF.

The chain recombines TRBV6-5 with TRBJ1-1; without DNA, the TCRdb call of TRBD1 cannot be checked. This CDR3 region has 14 residues. The germline gives CDR1 MNHEY, CDR2 SVGAGI. The CDR3 is CASSYPSTGTEAFF.

The chain joins TRBV2 to TRBJ1-6; as DNA is missing, the TRBD1 call by TCRdb cannot be tested. This CDR3 is 14 amino acids long. Germline-derived CDR1 and CDR2 are SNHLY and FYNNEI. CDR3 loop: CASRAGTEGSPLHF.

The rearrangement joins TRBV10-3 to TRBJ1-1. Germline V lookup: CDR1 ENHRY, CDR2 SYGVKD. The CDR3 is 14 residues long. CDR3 loop: CAISDPDRNTEAFF.

The CDR3 protein is CASTTGQHGIGELFF. The chain couples TRBV28 to TRBJ2-2; TCRdb designates TRBD1, a call that cannot be tested without DNA. The length of the CDR3 is 15 residues. CDR1 MDHEN and CDR2 SYDVKM come from the germline V gene.

The chain uses TRBV5-1 and TRBJ2-7; the D call from TCRdb, TRBD2, cannot be confirmed without DNA. The germline gives CDR1 SGHRS, CDR2 YFSETQ. This CDR3 has 15 amino acids. The CDR3 sequence is CASSLFSGSSYEQYF.

This chain joins TRBV7-9 and TRBJ1-3; there is no DNA to check the TCRdb D call of TRBD1. Germline V CDR1 and CDR2: SEHNR, FQNEAQ (reference sequence). The CDR3 extends over 17 amino acids. CDR3 region: CASSLASGTRSGNTIYF.